This T cell receptor (beta chain) originates from a study of blood T cell repertoires in COVID-19. About the research overall: From the United States, Italy and Spain came samples of acute and convalescent COVID-19. The analysed material was cDNA or gDNA that came from T cells, B-cell-depleted T cells, or PBMCs.

As processed by the authors: Amplification with reference gene primers provided the estimates of nucleated cell counts. Sequenced by immunoSEQ multiplex PCR; TCRdb stores in-frame clones only, minus some. That table supplies the V and J calls and clone size; D and trimming were determined from the DNA. The sample includes about 150,000 clones, under 85% seen only once; the top ten take around 3.4%. V lost 6 bases to trimming and J lost 5 bases; unmatched junction nucleotides: 7. The V gene's germline CDR1 is MNHEY and CDR2 SMNVEV (reference sequence). The CDR3 is 14 amino acids. Input material: peripheral blood. This chain links TRBV27 with TRBJ2-7, with 10 bases fitting TRBD1. The TCR was taken from a woman older than 75 with acute or convalescent COVID-19. The CDR3, as DNA: TGTGCCAGCAGCCCTCGGGACAGGGGCAACGAGCAGTACTTC. Translated: CASSPRDRGNEQYF.